The 31 T cell receptor beta chains presented below share a single source sample, sequenced in a study of cytomegalovirus exposure and HLA in healthy donors. The PCR had 60 Vbeta and 13 Jbeta primers. The assay was immunoSEQ multiplex PCR, and TCRdb's table has in-frame clones only and misses some. Of under 130,000 clones in the sample, less than 85% are singletons; the top ten hold around 8.8%. The sequenced sample was PBMCs. All receptors derive from a middle-aged man in good health and CMV-seropositive.

The chain couples TRBV5-1 to TRBJ2-2; no firm D call. V gave up 1 base and J gave up 10 bases, with 11 bases separating them. Germline CDR1 is SGHRS and CDR2 is YFSETQ. The CDR3 is 13 residues long. The CDR3 bases are TGCGCCAGCAGCTTGAGGCAGGCCGAGGAGCTGTTTTTT. It is translated as CASSLRQAEELFF. Variable domain in full (rest from reference TRBV5-1 and TRBJ2-2): KAGVTQTPRYLIKTRGQQVTLSCSPISGHRSVSWYQQTPGQGLQFLFEYFSETQRNKGNFPGRFSGRQFSNSRSEMNVSTLELGDSALYLCASSLRQAEELFFGEGSRLTVL.

For this clone: A junction end diverges from the germline sequence, so it may reflect a read error. The CDR3 reads CASSYDRAGANGLTF. In nucleotides, the CDR3 is TGTGCCAGCAGTTACGACAGGGCTGGGGCCAACGGCCTGACTTTC. This chain uses TRBV6-5 with TRBJ2-6, with TRBD1 matching over 7 bases. There are 15 residues in the CDR3. Germline lookup yields CDR1 MNHEY and CDR2 SVGAGI.

The rearrangement links TRBV4-2 to TRBJ2-2; perhaps TRBD2 as D (5 bases). CDR1 is LGHNA and CDR2 is YNFKEQ in the germline V gene. CDR3 length equals 15 residues. The germline V and J ends were trimmed by 0 bases and 8 bases, with 13 bases remaining between them. The CDR3 reads CASSQDSGSRGELFF. CDR3 in DNA: TGTGCCAGCAGCCAAGATTCGGGGTCCCGAGGGGAGCTGTTTTTT.

The chain links TRBV7-3 to TRBJ2-5; 7 positions agree with TRBD1. Germline CDR1 is SGHTA and CDR2 is FQGTGA. The CDR3 covers 13 residues. V was clipped by 3 bases and J by 4 bases; unmatched bases: 2. DNA for the CDR3: TGTGCCAGCAGCTTTACAGGGGTAGAGACCCAGTACTTC. It translates to CASSFTGVETQYF. Using reference TRBV7-3 and TRBJ2-5 for the parts outside the CDR3, the full variable domain is GAGVSQTPSNKVTEKGKYVELRCDPISGHTALYWYRQSLGQGPEFLIYFQGTGAADDSGLPNDRFFAVRPEGSVSTLKIQRTERGDSAVYLCASSFTGVETQYFGPGTRLLVL.

V usage is TRBV11-3 and J usage is TRBJ2-7, with 8 nucleotides matching TRBD1. The CDR3 extends over 14 amino acids. CDR1 SGHNT and CDR2 YENEEA come from the germline V gene. V shed 5 bases, J shed 6 bases, and the junction held 9 bases outside the gene matches. This CDR3 reads CASSKRTGSGEQYF. The CDR3 region has the DNA TGTGCCAGCAGCAAGAGGACAGGGAGCGGCGAGCAGTACTTC.

The chain joins TRBV21-1 to TRBJ2-1; no check of the table's D call, TRBD2, against the DNA was made. TRBV21-1 is an annotated pseudogene. The CDR3 has 17 residues. The CDR3 loop is CASSKEGSRYYYNEQFF. CDR3 nucleotide sequence: TGTGCCAGCAGCAAAGAAGGTTCACGGTACTACTACAATGAGCAGTTCTTC.

This clone came up a few times. The chain joins TRBV6-5 to TRBJ1-1; the match to TRBD1 covers 12 bases. Germline-derived CDR1 and CDR2 are MNHEY and SVGAGI. V shed 6 bases, J shed 5 bases, and the junction held 4 bases outside the gene matches. This CDR3 comprises 14 residues. As DNA, the CDR3 is TGTGCCAGCAGCCGGGACAGGGGGCGAACTGAAGCTTTCTTT. It is translated as CASSRDRGRTEAFF.

In DNA, the CDR3 is TGTGCCAGCAGAATACAGGGGTTTTCTTATACTGAAGCTTTCTTT. Encoded protein: CASRIQGFSYTEAFF. The chain couples TRBV2 to TRBJ1-1, with TRBD1 identical over 7 bases. The CDR3 runs to 15 residues. V was pared by 6 bases and J by 5 bases, with 12 bases of the junction left unmatched. From germline, CDR1 is SNHLY and CDR2 FYNNEI.

This clone was observed once. The J gene is TRBJ2-5, the V gene TRBV6-5, with D tentatively TRBD1 (6 bases). The better agreement between TRBJ2-7 and the DNA end casts doubt on the J call. Germline assignment: CDR1 MNHEY and CDR2 SVGAGI. CDR3 length: 14 amino acids. This CDR3 is CASSRDRSLYEQYF. The CDR3 DNA reads as TGTGCCAGCAGCCGTGACAGGTCATTATACGAGCAGTACTTC.

V gene TRBV11-1 combines with J gene TRBJ2-5; 9 bases match TRBD2. CDR1 and CDR2 (germline): SGHAT, FQDESV (reference sequence). The length of the CDR3 is 16 residues. Losses at the gene ends were 4 bases for V and 2 bases for J; bases not matched to a gene: 8. Written as DNA, the CDR3 is TGTGCCAGCAGCTCCCGAGCTAGCGGGGCACAAGAGACCCAGTACTTC. This encodes CASSSRASGAQETQYF.

The chain carries TRBV27 and TRBJ2-7; 7 nucleotides agree with TRBD1. V shed 8 bases and J 2 bases; nucleotides not matched to a gene: 0. CDR1 is MNHEY and CDR2 is SMNVEV in the germline V gene (reference sequence). CDR3 length equals 11 residues. CDR3 protein: CASQGAYEQYF. CDR3 DNA: TGTGCCAGCCAGGGGGCCTACGAGCAGTACTTC.

In its sample, this clone was seen a few times. The rearrangement links TRBV4-3 to TRBJ2-5; D not resolved. CDR1 LGHNA and CDR2 YSLEER come from the germline V gene. V gave up 0 bases and J gave up 5 bases, with 7 bases separating them. This CDR3 is 13 amino acids long. CDR3 sequence reads: CASSQDRAETQYF. CDR3 nucleotide sequence: TGCGCCAGCAGCCAAGATCGCGCCGAGACCCAGTACTTC.

V is TRBV27 and J is TRBJ2-7; 8 bases map to TRBD2. Germline V gives CDR1 MNHEY, CDR2 SMNVEV (reference sequence). Germline trimming cut 2 bases from V and 2 bases from J; bases unmatched to any gene: 8. The CDR3 length is 16 residues. This chain's CDR3 is CASSLKASGYTYEQYF. The CDR3 region has the DNA TGTGCCAGCAGTTTAAAGGCTAGCGGGTATACCTACGAGCAGTACTTC.

The chain combines TRBV28 with TRBJ1-3; D remains unclear. Trimming removed 6 bases from V and 4 bases from J, with 19 bases in between. Looked up from germline, CDR1 is MDHEN and CDR2 is SYDVKM. This CDR3 spans 16 amino acids. The CDR3 loop reads CASSRAEGRSGNTIYF. CDR3 coding DNA: TGTGCCAGCAGCCGGGCGGAGGGTAGAAGCGGAAACACCATATATTTT.

This clone was recorded a few times. The chain combines TRBV5-8 with TRBJ1-2; 10 nucleotides align to TRBD1. The V gene end was trimmed by 0 bases and the J gene end by 4 bases; junction bases not matched to a gene: 6. Per the germline V gene, CDR1 is SGHTS and CDR2 is YDEGEE. The CDR3 spans 16 residues. This chain's CDR3 is CASSLGTGGTSYGYTF. For the CDR3, the DNA is TGTGCCAGCAGCTTGGGGACAGGGGGAACTAGCTATGGCTACACCTTC.

This sequence joins TRBV7-9 and TRBJ2-7; 13 bases agree with TRBD2. Trimming took 6 bases from V and 5 from J; bases not matched to a gene: 7. In germline, CDR1 is SEHNR, CDR2 FQNEAQ (reference sequence). This CDR3 has 15 residues. The CDR3 bases are TGTGCCAGCAGTCCGACTAGCGGGGGGAGAAACGAGCAGTACTTC. Protein: CASSPTSGGRNEQYF. The complete variable domain, with remaining parts taken from reference TRBV7-9 and TRBJ2-7, reads DTGVSQNPRHKITKRGQNVTFRCDPISEHNRLYWYRQTLGQGPEFLTYFQNEAQLEKSRLLSDRFSAERPKGSFSTLEIQRTEQGDSAMYLCASSPTSGGRNEQYFGPGTRLTVT.

This clone has only a few counts. The chain carries TRBV18 and TRBJ1-1; D remains ambiguous. CDR1 KGHSH and CDR2 LQKENI come from the germline V gene. This CDR3 spans 13 amino acids. The ends were cut back, 3 bases at V and 0 bases at J, with 5 bases in the middle. CDR3 amino acids: CASSPNMNTEAFF. The CDR3 nucleotides read TGTGCCAGCTCACCTAACATGAACACTGAAGCTTTCTTT.

The count of this clone is one. The chain carries TRBV19 and TRBJ1-5; D unclear. Germline V gives CDR1 LNHDA, CDR2 SQIVND (reference sequence). V was clipped by 0 bases and J by 6 bases, with 6 bases between them. The CDR3 covers 13 residues. The CDR3 reads CASSIDLSQPQHF. Written as DNA, the CDR3 is TGTGCCAGTAGTATAGATTTGAGTCAGCCCCAGCATTTT. Full variable domain (outside the CDR3, taken from reference TRBV19 and TRBJ1-5): DGGITQSPKYLFRKEGQNVTLSCEQNLNHDAMYWYRQDPGQGLRLIYYSQIVNDFQKGDIAEGYSVSREKKESFPLTVTSAQKNPTAFYLCASSIDLSQPQHFGDGTRLSIL.

This clone was picked up one time. The rearrangement uses TRBV4-1 and TRBJ1-2; D gene uncertain. Trimming took 0 bases from V and 4 from J, leaving 9 bases between them. CDR1 and CDR2 from the germline V gene are MGHRA and YSYEKL. The CDR3 has 14 amino acids. The CDR3 DNA follows: TGCGCCAGCAGCCAAGATGGCCTCGTCTATGGCTACACCTTC. It specifies CASSQDGLVYGYTF.

V usage is TRBV7-3 and J usage is TRBJ1-2; TRBD1 matches 7 bases. CDR1 is SGHTA and CDR2 is FQGTGA in the germline V gene. The CDR3 sequence is 15 residues long. V lost 1 base, J lost 4 bases, and 6 bases stayed unmatched. CDR3: CASSLRPGDSYGYTF. CDR3 in DNA: TGTGCCAGCAGCTTAAGGCCTGGGGACAGCTATGGCTACACCTTC.

This clone was observed at least ten times. CDR3 region: CASDTATFSGNTIYF. CDR3 coding DNA: TGCGCCAGCGATACAGCAACTTTCTCTGGAAACACCATATATTTT. The V and J genes are TRBV4-3 and TRBJ1-3; D unclear. The V gene's germline CDR1 is LGHNA and CDR2 YSLEER. This CDR3 contains 15 residues. The V and J ends lost 8 bases and 0 bases respectively, with 14 bases between them.

The rearrangement uses TRBV7-6 and TRBJ2-1; no clear D gene. Trimming stripped 5 bases from V and 2 bases from J, with 19 bases between. The CDR3 totals 17 residues. The V gene's germline CDR1 is SGHVS and CDR2 FNYEAQ. The CDR3 DNA sequence: TGTGCCAGCAGCAAAAACCCCATACTGCCTACCTACAATGAGCAGTTCTTC. It is translated as CASSKNPILPTYNEQFF.

V gene TRBV2 combines with J gene TRBJ2-2; 11 bases are a match to TRBD1. Per the germline V gene, CDR1 is SNHLY and CDR2 is FYNNEI. The CDR3 totals 16 residues. The V and J ends lost 6 bases and 4 bases, in that order; junction bases with no gene match: 7. The CDR3 region has the DNA TGTGCCAGCAGGAGACCGGGACAGGGGGGCACCGGGGAGCTGTTTTTT. As protein: CASRRPGQGGTGELFF.

This clone turned up a few times. The gene calls are TRBV28 and TRBJ1-5; D possibly corresponds to TRBD1 (6 bases). Germline CDR1 and CDR2: MDHEN and SYDVKM. V lost 6 bases, J lost 4 bases, and 19 bases lay in between. The CDR3 is 16 amino acids. CDR3 region: CASSISGTNTNQPQHF. In DNA form, the CDR3 reads TGTGCCAGCAGCATATCCGGGACAAATACAAATCAGCCCCAGCATTTT.

This rearrangement joins TRBV7-2 to TRBJ2-7, with a weak D call TRBD1 (6 bases). This CDR3 is 15 amino acids long. V lost 1 base to trimming and J lost 3 bases, with 13 bases between them. Germline loops: CDR1 SGHTA, CDR2 FQGNSA. The CDR3 bases are TGTGCCAGCAGCTTAGGGGGGCCGACCTACTACGAGCAGTACTTC. Translation gives CASSLGGPTYYEQYF.

CDR3 loop: CASSLSGFTDTQYF. The CDR3 coding sequence is TGTGCCAGCAGCTTGTCGGGTTTCACAGATACGCAGTATTTT. V gene TRBV5-4 combines with J gene TRBJ2-3, with D uncertain. The CDR3 has 14 residues. Trimming stripped 1 base from V and 2 bases from J, with 8 bases between. Germline V CDR1 and CDR2: SGHNT, YYREEE (reference sequence).

The V gene is TRBV27, the J gene TRBJ2-5, with 10 bases fitting TRBD2. With V trimmed by 2 bases and J by 4 bases, 13 bases remained unmatched. Looked up from germline, CDR1 is MNHEY and CDR2 is SMNVEV (reference sequence). The CDR3 has 18 residues. CDR3 sequence (DNA): TGTGCCAGCAGTTTAGTGTGGGCTAGCGGGAGCTTTGGAGAGACCCAGTACTTC. Translating gives CASSLVWASGSFGETQYF.

The genes are TRBV7-2 and TRBJ2-5; 7 nucleotides align to TRBD1. The J call may be incorrect, as the DNA end agrees better with TRBJ2-7. Germline V gene data show CDR1 as SGHTA and CDR2 as FQGNSA. The CDR3 runs to 14 residues. CDR3 DNA sequence: TGTGCCAGCAGGAGGCAGGGGGAAACAAACGAGCAGTACTTC. Its translation: CASRRQGETNEQYF.

The rearrangement joins TRBV5-6 to TRBJ1-1; the D gene is possibly TRBD1 (6 bases). Germline values: CDR1 SGHDT, CDR2 YYEEEE. The CDR3 has 15 residues. Trimming took 4 bases from V and 0 from J, leaving 13 bases between them. The DNA of the CDR3 is TGTGCCAGCAGCGAGTTGACAGGCATGAACACTGAAGCTTTCTTT. Protein product: CASSELTGMNTEAFF.

The V gene is TRBV5-4, the J gene TRBJ2-5; D is perhaps TRBD2 (6 bases). The CDR3 has 15 residues. Germline V lookup: CDR1 SGHNT, CDR2 YYREEE (reference sequence). Trimming shortened V by 3 bases and J by 4 bases, and 16 bases separated the two germline ends. Here the CDR3 reads CASSSESGRVETQYF. DNA for the CDR3: TGTGCCAGCAGCTCGGAGAGCGGGCGGGTAGAGACCCAGTACTTC.

The V call is TRBV4-3, the J call TRBJ2-1; 10 bases match TRBD2. The CDR3 runs to 15 residues. Germline V gene lookup returns CDR1 LGHNA and CDR2 YSLEER. Trimming cost V 1 base and J 6 bases; bases outside gene matches: 3. This chain's CDR3 is CASSQGTSGSNEQFF. The CDR3 nucleotides read TGCGCCAGCAGCCAAGGGACTAGCGGCAGCAATGAGCAGTTCTTC.